The entry below describes one T cell receptor (beta chain). Sequenced by immunoSEQ multiplex PCR; TCRdb stores in-frame clones only, minus some. The profile shows about 230,000 clones, approximately 89% of them singletons. The source of the sample is a study of blood T cell repertoires in COVID-19. Germline CDR1 is SGHRS and CDR2 is YFSETQ. The CDR3 loop spans 15 amino acids. The V end was cut by 0 bases, the J end by 2 bases, with 12 bases between. The sequence was obtained from a woman aged 40 to 55 with acute COVID-19. This chain links TRBV5-1 with TRBJ2-7; tentatively, D is TRBD1 (7 bases). Specimen: PBMCs or T cells enriched from blood (not recorded which). The CDR3 DNA follows: TGCGCCAGCAGCTTGGTGTCAGGGGGGCCCTACGAGCAGTACTTC. This gives the protein CASSLVSGGPYEQYF.